This TCR beta chain was captured in a study of spatial heterogeneity in lung cancer. Overall study context: There were consistently more beta-chain sequences detected than alpha-chain sequences. Study-wide findings and caveats: Blood carried ubiquitous expanded tumor TCRs more at resection than follow-up.

Trimming took 5 bases from V and 7 from J; bases not matched to a gene: 12. Looked up from germline, CDR1 is DFQATT and CDR2 is SNEGSKA (reference sequence). The CDR3 length is 16 residues. A unique molecular identifier was carried by every single TCR cDNA molecule. Each CDR3 protein is one row after TCRdb ran MiXCR on the 5' RACE reads. The table shows 39,000 or so distinct CDR3 sequences, with roughly 8% occurring only once. In regard to this clonotype: No antigen is known for it.

Sample time point: sample taken at primary tumor resection. Researchers sequenced whole RNA taken from tumor, nontumor lung or frozen PBMC without sorting. J is TRBJ2-1 and V is TRBV20-1; TRBD2 matches 12 bases. The sample in question was PBMCs, obtained at surgery. The receptor comes from a male donor with early-stage non-small cell lung cancer. CDR3 residues: CSAPPTSGSVGNEQFF. For the CDR3, the DNA is TGCAGTGCTCCTCCGACTAGCGGGAGCGTCGGGAATGAGCAGTTCTTC.